Below, 23 T cell receptor beta chains from the same sample are listed, as sequenced in a study of blood T cells in healthy people across ages. Through a sample-barcoded 5' primer and a J-beta primer mix, a second PCR was run for 7 to 11 cycles. MiXCR, applied by TCRdb to the 5' RACE reads, yields one record per CDR3 protein. The repertoire has about a million distinct CDR3 sequences, 35% to 40% of them found once; the top ten carry around 12%. Sequenced material: blood. The source is a man aged 18 to 35 in good health.

This clonotype was observed a handful of times. Here the CDR3 DNA reads TGTGCCAGCAGTTACAGGGAGAACTACGAGCAGTACTTC. Its protein is CASSYRENYEQYF. The chain joins TRBV6-2 or TRBV6-3 to TRBJ2-7, with D possibly matching TRBD2 (5 bases). The CDR3 runs 13 residues. Trimming shortened V by 2 bases and J by 3 bases, and 8 bases separated the two germline ends. The germline V gene has CDR1 MNHEY and CDR2 SVGEGT.

The table lists this clonotype with a few counts. CDR3 bases: TGTGCCAGCAGTTGGACTAGCGGGGGATCCAATGAGCAGTTCTTC. Amino acid sequence: CASSWTSGGSNEQFF. The chain combines TRBV12-3 or TRBV12-4 with TRBJ2-1; TRBD2 agrees at 13 bases. The ends lost 4 bases at V and 6 bases at J; junction bases unmatched: 3. The CDR3 covers 15 residues.

The rearrangement uses TRBV20-1 and TRBJ2-7; tentative D call: TRBD1 (6 bases). This CDR3 has 11 amino acids. The V end was cut by 6 bases, the J end by 4 bases, with 10 bases between. Germline CDR1 and CDR2: DFQATT and SNEGSKA (reference sequence). CDR3 in DNA: TGCAGTGCGAGTCAGGGGTACGAGCAGTACTTC. Amino acid sequence: CSASQGYEQYF.

The sample holds a few counts of this clonotype. The chain couples TRBV29-1 to TRBJ1-4; no reliable D call. Looked up from germline, CDR1 is SQVTM and CDR2 is ANQGSEA. The CDR3 length is 13 residues. V shed 4 bases and J shed 8 bases, with 14 bases lying between them. The CDR3 sequence: CSVVSWRAEKLFF. CDR3 sequence (DNA): TGCAGCGTTGTAAGCTGGAGGGCAGAAAAACTGTTTTTT.

This clonotype was seen a handful of times. V usage is TRBV4-3 and J usage is TRBJ2-5, with D possibly matching TRBD1 (6 bases). CDR1 and CDR2 (germline): LGHNA, YSLEER. This CDR3 region has 14 residues. Trimming cost V 1 base and J 4 bases, with 10 bases left between them. The CDR3 coding sequence is TGCGCCAGCAGCCAAGTAGGGGGTGGAGAGACCCAGTACTTC. Translating gives CASSQVGGGETQYF.

V usage is TRBV6-2 or TRBV6-3 and J usage is TRBJ1-5, with unresolved D. The germline CDR1 and CDR2 sequences are MNHEY and SVGEGT. There are 13 residues in the CDR3. V was trimmed by 10 bases and J by 4 bases, leaving 14 bases between them. CDR3 DNA: TGTGCCACCAAGAGGCTTCTTAATCAGCCCCAGCATTTT. Translating it yields CATKRLLNQPQHF.

V usage is TRBV2 and J usage is TRBJ1-1; D remains ambiguous. The germline V gene encodes CDR1 SNHLY and CDR2 FYNNEI. Trimming stripped 2 bases from V and 4 bases from J, with 11 bases between. This CDR3 is 14 amino acids long. CDR3 in DNA: TGTGCCAGCAGTGAACAAGGGATGGGCACTGAAGCTTTCTTT. This encodes CASSEQGMGTEAFF.

This clonotype was counted ten times or more. The chain joins TRBV20-1 to TRBJ2-1; the D is unclear. The CDR3 is 14 amino acids. V was trimmed by 0 bases and J by 8 bases, leaving 14 bases between them. Per the germline V gene, CDR1 is DFQATT and CDR2 is SNEGSKA (reference sequence). CDR3 residues: CSARDYRFRDEQFF. DNA of the CDR3: TGCAGTGCTAGAGATTATCGGTTCCGGGATGAGCAGTTCTTC.

This clonotype was seen only a few times. This rearrangement joins TRBV6-5 to TRBJ2-7; D ambiguous. The CDR3 runs to 14 residues. The V gene lost 8 bases and the J gene lost 0 bases, with 14 bases spanning the gap. The germline V gene has CDR1 MNHEY and CDR2 SVGAGI. The chain's CDR3 is CASRYQRISYEQYF. As DNA, the CDR3 is TGTGCCAGCCGATATCAGAGGATCTCCTACGAGCAGTACTTC.

This sequence joins TRBV20-1 and TRBJ1-1; D is undetermined. Germline V gives CDR1 DFQATT, CDR2 SNEGSKA (reference sequence). V lost 2 bases to trimming and J lost 1 base, with 11 bases between them. The CDR3 extends over 14 amino acids. The CDR3 spells CSARPSGRNTEAFF. DNA for the CDR3: TGCAGTGCTAGACCCTCTGGAAGGAACACTGAAGCTTTCTTT.

This clonotype was detected a few times. J is TRBJ1-2 and V is TRBV9; D is possibly TRBD1 (5 bases). Trimming pared 4 bases from V and 6 bases from J, leaving 19 bases between. The CDR3 runs to 15 residues. CDR1 SGDLS and CDR2 YYNGEE come from the germline V gene. This chain's CDR3 is CASSPTWGFDNGYTF. The CDR3 coding sequence is TGTGCCAGCAGCCCCACGTGGGGCTTCGACAATGGCTACACCTTC.

This clonotype was detected only once. The chain combines TRBV5-5 with TRBJ1-2, with no clear D. Germline CDR1 reads SGHKS; CDR2 reads YYEKEE (reference sequence). Deletions cut 4 bases from V and 7 bases from J, with 11 bases between. This CDR3 contains 12 residues. The CDR3 protein is CASSPGQAGYTF. The CDR3 DNA reads TGTGCCAGCAGCCCCGGGCAGGCTGGCTACACCTTC.

Many counts were recorded for this clonotype. This chain connects TRBV12-3 or TRBV12-4 to TRBJ1-5; D is uncertain. Trimming took 5 bases from V and 1 from J, leaving 3 bases between them. The CDR3 totals 12 residues. In DNA, the CDR3 is TGTGCCAGCAGTCCAAGCAATCAGCCCCAGCATTTT. Its translation is CASSPSNQPQHF.

V usage is TRBV4-3 and J usage is TRBJ2-3; no clear D. Trimming took off 4 bases at V and 6 bases at J, with 14 bases between the two ends. This CDR3 region has 14 residues. CDR1 and CDR2 from the germline V gene are LGHNA and YSLEER. The CDR3 spells CASSRGNSADTQYF. The CDR3 DNA sequence: TGCGCCAGCAGCCGAGGCAACTCGGCCGATACGCAGTATTTT.

This clonotype was counted only a few times. This chain joins TRBV11-2 and TRBJ2-1, with 9 bases aligning to TRBD1. Per the germline V gene, CDR1 is SGHAT and CDR2 is FQNNGV. Losses at the gene ends were 5 bases for V and 7 bases for J; bases not matched to a gene: 6. The CDR3 covers 14 residues. CDR3 loop: CASSPGQGLNEQFF. In nucleotides, the CDR3 is TGTGCCAGCAGCCCAGGACAGGGGTTAAATGAGCAGTTCTTC. Based on the CDR3 plus reference TRBV11-2 and TRBJ2-1, the full variable domain is EAGVAQSPRYKIIEKRQSVAFWCNPISGHATLYWYQQILGQGPKLLIQFQNNGVVDDSQLPKDRFSAERLKGVDSTLKIQPAKLEDSAVYLCASSPGQGLNEQFFGPGTRLTVL.

A note on this clonotype: This may stem from a read error, because a much larger clone lies one nucleotide away. The rearrangement links TRBV28 to TRBJ2-3; no definite D call. V shed 2 bases and J shed 14 bases, with 17 bases lying between them. Germline values: CDR1 MDHEN, CDR2 SYDVKM. The CDR3 sequence is 13 residues long. The CDR3 sequence is CASSLTNPPARYF. The DNA of the CDR3 is TGTGCCAGCAGTTTAACTAATCCCCCAGCGCGGTATTTT. Looking up the rest from reference TRBV28 and TRBJ2-3 gives the full variable domain: DVKVTQSSRYLVKRTGEKVFLECVQDMDHENMFWYRQDPGLGLRLIYFSYDVKMKEKGDIPEGYSVSREKKERFSLILESASTNQTSMYLCASSLTNPPARYFGPGTRLTVL.

The genes are TRBV6-5 and TRBJ1-6; D is uncertain. V was cut by 4 bases and J by 7 bases, with 14 bases left in between. This CDR3 contains 15 residues. Germline V gene data show CDR1 as MNHEY and CDR2 as SVGAGI. CDR3 protein: CASSSEFSINSPLHF. CDR3 DNA: TGTGCCAGCAGTTCCGAATTTTCCATCAATTCACCCCTCCACTTT.

Regarding this clonotype: A much larger clone lies one base from this, so it may be a read error. The gene calls are TRBV10-3 and TRBJ1-2; D is unclear. This CDR3 has 14 amino acids. The V gene lost 10 bases and the J gene lost 6 bases, with 21 bases spanning the gap. Germline V gene lookup returns CDR1 ENHRY and CDR2 SYGVKD. The CDR3 sequence: CATSPPLPGDGYTF. The CDR3, as DNA: TGTGCCACCAGCCCCCCCCTACCCGGGGATGGCTACACCTTC.

This clonotype was observed a handful of times. The chain recombines TRBV29-1 with TRBJ2-5, with 8 bases aligning to TRBD1. CDR3 length: 15 amino acids. V gave up 5 bases and J gave up 2 bases; unmatched junction bases: 10. CDR1 and CDR2 (germline): SQVTM, ANQGSEA. Here the CDR3 DNA reads TGCAGCGTTCTTCCAGGATGGACAGGGCAAGAGACCCAGTACTTC. Translating it yields CSVLPGWTGQETQYF. The full variable domain, rest sourced from reference TRBV29-1 and TRBJ2-5, is SAVISQKPSRDICQRGTSLTIQCQVDSQVTMMFWYRQQPGQSLTLIATANQGSEATYESGFVIDKFPISRPNLTFSTLTVSNMSPEDSSIYLCSVLPGWTGQETQYFGPGTRLLVL.

The chain links TRBV25-1 to TRBJ2-3, with D possibly matching TRBD2 (5 bases). The V gene's germline CDR1 is MGHDK and CDR2 SYGVNS. V was clipped by 6 bases and J by 1 base, with 23 bases between them. The CDR3 spans 18 residues. CDR3 residues: CASSDYSIGVSGTDTQYF. The CDR3 bases are TGTGCCAGCAGCGACTACTCAATCGGGGTGTCAGGCACAGATACGCAGTATTTT.

The genes are TRBV20-1 and TRBJ1-5, with D unresolved. This CDR3 is 14 amino acids long. Germline V lookup: CDR1 DFQATT, CDR2 SNEGSKA (reference sequence). The V end lost 5 bases, the J end lost 7 bases, and 18 bases lay between the germline ends. The CDR3 spells CSAQPHSTGQPQHF. Here the CDR3 DNA reads TGCAGTGCTCAGCCACATTCGACTGGCCAGCCCCAGCATTTT.

The table lists this clonotype with many counts. The V gene is TRBV7-2, the J gene TRBJ2-3; TRBD2 is a possible D gene (5 bases). CDR1 is SGHTA and CDR2 is FQGNSA in the germline V gene. The V end lost 1 base, the J end lost 2 bases, and 19 bases lay between the germline ends. CDR3 length equals 18 residues. CDR3 nucleotide sequence: TGTGCCAGCAGCTTAGGCCTTTACTCCCGGGGATTCACAGATACGCAGTATTTT. Translated, it gives CASSLGLYSRGFTDTQYF.

The chain couples TRBV25-1 to TRBJ1-2; no clear D gene. CDR1 and CDR2 (germline): MGHDK, SYGVNS. Trimming took 1 base from V and 1 from J, leaving 10 bases between them. The CDR3 contains 15 residues. The CDR3 is CASSEWQEHNYGYTF. CDR3 nucleotide sequence: TGTGCCAGCAGTGAATGGCAGGAGCATAACTATGGCTACACCTTC.